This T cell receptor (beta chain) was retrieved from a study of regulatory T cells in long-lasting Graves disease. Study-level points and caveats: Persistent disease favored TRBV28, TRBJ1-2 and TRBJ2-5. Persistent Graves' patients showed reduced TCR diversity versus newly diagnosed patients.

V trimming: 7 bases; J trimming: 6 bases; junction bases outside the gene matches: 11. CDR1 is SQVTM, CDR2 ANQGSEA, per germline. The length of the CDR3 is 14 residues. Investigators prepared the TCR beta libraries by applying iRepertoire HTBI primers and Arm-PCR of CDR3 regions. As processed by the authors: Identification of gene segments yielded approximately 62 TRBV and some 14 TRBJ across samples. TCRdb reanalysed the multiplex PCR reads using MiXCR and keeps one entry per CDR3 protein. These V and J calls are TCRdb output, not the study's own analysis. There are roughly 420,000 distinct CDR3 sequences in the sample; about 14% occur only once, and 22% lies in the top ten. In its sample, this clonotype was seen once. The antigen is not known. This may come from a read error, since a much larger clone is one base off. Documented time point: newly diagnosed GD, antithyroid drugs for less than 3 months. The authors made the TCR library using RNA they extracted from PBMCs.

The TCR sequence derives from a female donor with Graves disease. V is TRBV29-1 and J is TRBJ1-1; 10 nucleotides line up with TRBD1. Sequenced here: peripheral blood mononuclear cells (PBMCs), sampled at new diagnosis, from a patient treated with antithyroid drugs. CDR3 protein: CSAVFGQGVAEAFF. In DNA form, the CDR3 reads TGCAGCGCCGTTTTCGGACAGGGGGTCGCTGAAGCTTTCTTT.